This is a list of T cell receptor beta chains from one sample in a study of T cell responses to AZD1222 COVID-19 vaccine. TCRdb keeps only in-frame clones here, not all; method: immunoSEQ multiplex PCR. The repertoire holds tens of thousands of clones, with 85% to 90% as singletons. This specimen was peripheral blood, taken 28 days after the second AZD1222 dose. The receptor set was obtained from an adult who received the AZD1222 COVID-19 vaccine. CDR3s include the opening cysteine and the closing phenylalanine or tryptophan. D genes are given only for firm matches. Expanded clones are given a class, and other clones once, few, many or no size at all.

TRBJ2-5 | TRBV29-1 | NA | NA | TGCAGCGTTGACAGCGACCGGTACCAAGAGACCCAGTACTTC | CSVDSDRYQETQYF
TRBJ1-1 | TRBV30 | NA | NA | TGTGGTACCCGGGGGAACACTGAAGCTTTCTTT | CGTRGNTEAFF
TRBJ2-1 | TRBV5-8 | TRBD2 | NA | TGTGCCAGCAGCTCAAGCGGGGGGGCCACCTACAATGAGCAGTTCTTC | CASSSSGGATYNEQFF
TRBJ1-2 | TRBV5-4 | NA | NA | TGTGCCAGCAGCTTTGACGGAGCTAACTATGGCTACACCTTC | CASSFDGANYGYTF
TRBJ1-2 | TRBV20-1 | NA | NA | TGCAGTGCTAGTCCCCTCCGTTCGATTTTCTATGGCTACACCTTC | CSASPLRSIFYGYTF
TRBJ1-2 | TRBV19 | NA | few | TGTGCCAGTAGTATGTATGGACAGACTTCCTATGGCTACACCTTC | CASSMYGQTSYGYTF
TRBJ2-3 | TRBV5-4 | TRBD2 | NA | TGTGCCAGCAGCTCTGATAGCGGGGGGGCATTCACAGATACGCAGTATTTT | CASSSDSGGAFTDTQYF
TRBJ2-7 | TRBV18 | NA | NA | TGTGCCAGCTCACCACCGAACCCAGGGTACGACGAGCAGTACTTC | CASSPPNPGYDEQYF
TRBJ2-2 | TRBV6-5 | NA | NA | TGTGCCAGCAGGACGGGACTTTTAGAAGCCGGGGAGCTGTTTTTT | CASRTGLLEAGELFF
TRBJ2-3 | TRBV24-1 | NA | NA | TGTGCCACCAGTGATGCGACAGTTAGCACAGATACGCAGTATTTT | CATSDATVSTDTQYF
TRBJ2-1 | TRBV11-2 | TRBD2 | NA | TGTGCCAGCAGCTTACTGCGGGGGGGCTACAATGAGCAGTTCTTC | CASSLLRGGYNEQFF
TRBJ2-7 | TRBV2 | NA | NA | TGTGCCAGCAGGCCCATGGAAGGGTTCGGCGAGCAGTACTTC | CASRPMEGFGEQYF
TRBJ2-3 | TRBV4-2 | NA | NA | TGTGCCAGCAGCCAAGACGGGGCAGGGACGCAGTATTTT | CASSQDGAGTQYF
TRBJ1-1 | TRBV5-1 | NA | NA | TGCGCCAGCAGCTTTCCCCCTAACACTGAAGCTTTCTTT | CASSFPPNTEAFF
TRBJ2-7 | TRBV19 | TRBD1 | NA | TGTGCCAGTAGCGAACCGGGACAGGGAACCTACGAGCAGTACTTC | CASSEPGQGTYEQYF
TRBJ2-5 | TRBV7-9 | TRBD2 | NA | TGTGCCAGCAGCTTGGGGGGGAATTATGAAGAGACCCAGTACTTC | CASSLGGNYEETQYF
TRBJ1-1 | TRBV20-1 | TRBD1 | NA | TGCAGTGCTAGTCGACAGGGGGGAACTGAAGCTTTCTTT | CSASRQGGTEAFF
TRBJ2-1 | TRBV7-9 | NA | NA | TGTGCCAGCAGTGCACAGAGCTCCTACAATGAGCAGTTCTTC | CASSAQSSYNEQFF
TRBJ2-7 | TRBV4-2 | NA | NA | TGTGCCAGCAGCCAAGAAGCAGGGGCTGCCTCCTACGAGCAGTACTTC | CASSQEAGAASYEQYF
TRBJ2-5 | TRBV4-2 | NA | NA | TGTGCCAGCAGCCAAGGCGCCGGGGGCCTCGGAGAAGAGACCCAGTACTTC | CASSQGAGGLGEETQYF
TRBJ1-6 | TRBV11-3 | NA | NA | TGTGCCAGCAGCTTAGGGGGAAATTCACCCCTCCACTTT | CASSLGGNSPLHF
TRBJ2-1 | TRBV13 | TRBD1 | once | TGTGCCAGCAGCTTATGGGCCGGGACAGTGGGAAATGAGCAGTTCTTC | CASSLWAGTVGNEQFF
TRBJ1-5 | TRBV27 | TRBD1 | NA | TGTGCCAGCAGTCCCCGCCCGACAGGGTGGAGCCAGCCCCAGCATTTT | CASSPRPTGWSQPQHF
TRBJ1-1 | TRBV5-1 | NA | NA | TGCGCCAGCAGCTCCCGGGTCGGGGCGAACACTGAAGCTTTCTTT | CASSSRVGANTEAFF
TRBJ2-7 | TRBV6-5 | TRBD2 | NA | TGTGCCAGCAGCGCCGGGACTAGCGGGCCCTACGAGCAGTACTTC | CASSAGTSGPYEQYF
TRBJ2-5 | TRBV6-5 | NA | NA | TGTGCCAGCAGTTACTCGGGGGTCAGTCAGTTGGAGACCCAGTACTTC | CASSYSGVSQLETQYF
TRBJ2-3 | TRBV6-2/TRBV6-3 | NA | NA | TGTGCCAGCAGTTACGGGGAAGCTAGCACAGATACGCAGTATTTT | CASSYGEASTDTQYF
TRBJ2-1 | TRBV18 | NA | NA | TGTGCCAGCTCACCCTTCGACGGCCAGGGCTACAATGAGCAGTTCTTC | CASSPFDGQGYNEQFF
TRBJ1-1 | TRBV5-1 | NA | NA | TGCGCCAGCAGCTTGGCGGTAGGGATTGGGGGTGAAGCTTTCTTT | CASSLAVGIGGEAFF
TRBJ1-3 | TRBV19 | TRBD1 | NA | TGTGCCAGTAGTATAGTGGGACAGAAATCTGGAAACACCATATATTTT | CASSIVGQKSGNTIYF
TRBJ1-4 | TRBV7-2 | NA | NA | TGTGCCAGCAGCTTACAGGGCAGCCATAATGAAAAACTGTTTTTT | CASSLQGSHNEKLFF
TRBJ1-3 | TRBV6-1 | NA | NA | TGTGCCAGCAGTGAAAGGTATCGCTCTGGAAACACCATATATTTT | CASSERYRSGNTIYF
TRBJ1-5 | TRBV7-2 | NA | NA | TGTGCCAGCAGCTTACAGGCAGGGACGGATCAGCCCCAGCATTTT | CASSLQAGTDQPQHF
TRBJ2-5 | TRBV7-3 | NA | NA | TGTGCCAGCAGCTTGGGAATCCAAGAGACCCAGTACTTC | CASSLGIQETQYF
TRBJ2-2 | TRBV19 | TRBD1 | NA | TGTGCCAGTAGTGTGGGACAGGGGAACACCGGGGAGCTGTTTTTT | CASSVGQGNTGELFF
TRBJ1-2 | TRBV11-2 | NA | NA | TGTGCCAGCAGCTTAGCTTTGAGTAACTATGGCTACACCTTC | CASSLALSNYGYTF